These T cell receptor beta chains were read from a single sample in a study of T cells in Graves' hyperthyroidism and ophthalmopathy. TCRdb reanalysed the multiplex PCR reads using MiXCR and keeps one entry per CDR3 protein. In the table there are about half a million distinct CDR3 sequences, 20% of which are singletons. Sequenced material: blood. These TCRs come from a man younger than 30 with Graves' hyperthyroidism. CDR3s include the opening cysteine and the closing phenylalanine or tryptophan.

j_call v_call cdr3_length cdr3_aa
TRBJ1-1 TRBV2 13 CASKNDLNTEAFF
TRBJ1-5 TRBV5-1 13 CASSLLPDQPQHF
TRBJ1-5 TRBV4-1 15 CASSQVRDSNQPQHF
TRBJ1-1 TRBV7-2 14 CASSATGWGTEAFF
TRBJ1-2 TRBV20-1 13 CSVIAPAGSGYTF
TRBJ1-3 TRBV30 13 CAWTLSSGNTIYF
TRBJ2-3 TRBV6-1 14 CASSGQGSSDTQYF
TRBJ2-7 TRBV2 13 CASSGLDLYEQYF
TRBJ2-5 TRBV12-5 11 CASGLTETQYF
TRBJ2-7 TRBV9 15 CASSGPGQGGYEQYF
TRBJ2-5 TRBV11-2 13 CASSRGQRETQYF
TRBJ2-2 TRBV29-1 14 CSVGAGGDTGELFF
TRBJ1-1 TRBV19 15 CATHPRDSPNTEAFF
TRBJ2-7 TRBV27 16 CASSLSTGTGGYEQYF
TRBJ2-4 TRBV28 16 CASSLYNRGAKNIQYF
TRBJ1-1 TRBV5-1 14 CASSLQAVNTEAFF
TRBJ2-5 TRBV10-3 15 CAISDPGASSETQYF
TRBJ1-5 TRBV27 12 CASSPIGQPQHF
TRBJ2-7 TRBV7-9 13 CASSSKGFGEQYF
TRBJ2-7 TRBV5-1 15 CASSLFGTDSYEQYF
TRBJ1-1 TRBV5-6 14 CASSARFPGTEAFF
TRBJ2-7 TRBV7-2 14 CASSRGTGGREQYF
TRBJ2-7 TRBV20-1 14 CSAFSGQPSYEQYF
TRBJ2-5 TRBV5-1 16 CASSLRGQGYQETQYF
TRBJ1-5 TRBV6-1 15 CASRTLEGSNQPQHF
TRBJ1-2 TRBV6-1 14 CASSERRGLRGYTF
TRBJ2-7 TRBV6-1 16 CASSLWIRDSSYEQYF
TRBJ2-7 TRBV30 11 CAWRVGYEQYF
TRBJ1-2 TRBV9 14 CASSVRTGDYGYTF
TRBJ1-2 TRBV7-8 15 CASSLGQGNSRGYTF
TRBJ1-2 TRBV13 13 CASSSGRFGGYTF
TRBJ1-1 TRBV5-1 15 CASSFRQADGSEAFF
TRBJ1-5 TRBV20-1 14 CSARPDRGGQPRHF
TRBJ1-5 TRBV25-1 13 CASTGASNQPQHF
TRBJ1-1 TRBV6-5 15 CASSYREYGKTEAFF
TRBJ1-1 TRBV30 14 CAWSPWGPYGGAFF
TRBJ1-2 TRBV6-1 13 CASSVQLNYGYTF
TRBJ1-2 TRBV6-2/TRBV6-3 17 CASSSSSAGQGFYGYTF
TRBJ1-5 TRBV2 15 CASKINRGSNQPQHF
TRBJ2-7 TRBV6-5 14 CASRLISMAYEQYF
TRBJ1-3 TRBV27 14 CASSLSTPGFTIYF
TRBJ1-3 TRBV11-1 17 CASSPYQAGQGRNTIYF
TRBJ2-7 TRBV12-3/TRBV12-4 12 CASSLDRDEQYF
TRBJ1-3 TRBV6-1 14 CATRGLLSGNTIYF
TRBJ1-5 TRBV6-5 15 CASSYSRYSNQPQHF
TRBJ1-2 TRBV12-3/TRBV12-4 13 CASSFPDMVGYTF
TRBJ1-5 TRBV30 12 CAPFPRTQPQHF
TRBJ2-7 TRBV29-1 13 CSVGGDLAYEQYF
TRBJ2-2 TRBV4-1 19 CASSQTTTSRQGYTGELFF
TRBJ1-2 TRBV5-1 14 CASSLLTGDDGYTF
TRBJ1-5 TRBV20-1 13 CSARRGFNQPQHF
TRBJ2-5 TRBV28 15 CASRRGGQGGETQYF
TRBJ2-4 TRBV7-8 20 CASSLGRTSGGPGTKNIQYF
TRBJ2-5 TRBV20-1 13 CSAIGTWGETQYF
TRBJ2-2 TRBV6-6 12 CASNFVSGELFF
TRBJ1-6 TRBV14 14 CASSRSGTAAPLHF
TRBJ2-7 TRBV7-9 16 CASSPPSVRWSYEQYF
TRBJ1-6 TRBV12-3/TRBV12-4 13 CASMGARESPLHF